The 25 T cell receptor beta chains below were found in one sample sequenced in a study of blood T cell repertoires in COVID-19. Measured with immunoSEQ multiplex PCR; TCRdb has only the in-frame clones, and not every one. This repertoire shows some 120,000 clones, around four fifths found once; its top ten account for 7.9%. The sequencing input was peripheral blood. These receptors all stem from a man in his 70s with acute or convalescent COVID-19.

This rearrangement joins TRBV28 to TRBJ1-1; TRBD1 might be the D (6 bases). This CDR3 contains 12 residues. V was shortened by 9 bases and J by 6 bases, with 14 bases between the two germline ends. The V gene's germline CDR1 is MDHEN and CDR2 SYDVKM. CDR3 in amino acids: CARRQAKAEAFF. The CDR3, as DNA: TGTGCCAGGAGACAGGCCAAGGCTGAAGCTTTCTTT.

This clone was observed a handful of times. The chain links TRBV10-1 to TRBJ1-5, with a tentative D call TRBD1 (5 bases). Germline V gene lookup returns CDR1 WNHNN and CDR2 SYGVQD (reference sequence). CDR3 size: 13 residues. V was clipped by 6 bases and J by 6 bases, with 12 bases between them. The CDR3 here is CASSSDMGQPQHF. The CDR3 DNA is TGCGCCAGCAGCTCGGACATGGGTCAGCCCCAGCATTTT.

The chain combines TRBV9 with TRBJ1-3, with D unclear. The V and J ends lost 3 bases and 4 bases respectively, with 8 bases between them. The CDR3 covers 13 residues. The germline V gene encodes CDR1 SGDLS and CDR2 YYNGEE. This CDR3 reads CASSGDIGNTIYF. The CDR3 nucleotides are TGTGCCAGCAGCGGCGACATAGGAAACACCATATATTTT.

This clone has a handful of counts. This chain joins TRBV9 and TRBJ1-3; no clear D gene. CDR1 and CDR2 from the germline V gene are SGDLS and YYNGEE. The CDR3 sequence is 13 residues long. V was cut by 3 bases and J by 2 bases, with 6 bases left in between. In nucleotides, the CDR3 is TGTGCCAGCAGCGACTCTACTGGAAACACCATATATTTT. Amino acids: CASSDSTGNTIYF.

The CDR3 nucleotides read TGTGCCAGCAGCTTCGCGATCGTTTCACCCCTCCACTTT. This sequence encodes CASSFAIVSPLHF. The chain carries TRBV7-9 and TRBJ1-6, with D unresolved. The CDR3 runs to 13 residues. The V gene's germline CDR1 is SEHNR and CDR2 FQNEAQ (reference sequence). The V end lost 3 bases, the J end lost 9 bases, and 9 bases lay between the germline ends.

The J gene is TRBJ2-7, the V gene TRBV5-1, with a possible D match to TRBD2 (6 bases). This CDR3 has 13 residues. Germline V CDR1 and CDR2: SGHRS, YFSETQ. The V and J ends lost 4 bases and 4 bases respectively, with 12 bases between them. DNA of the CDR3: TGCGCCAGCAGCGAACGCGGAGGGTACGAGCAGTACTTC. Translated: CASSERGGYEQYF.

The rearrangement links TRBV10-3 to TRBJ1-5, with D uncertain. This CDR3 is built from 14 residues. Germline V gives CDR1 ENHRY, CDR2 SYGVKD. V was shortened by 4 bases and J by 2 bases, with 9 bases between the two germline ends. The CDR3: CAISAGVGNQPQHF. Written as DNA, the CDR3 is TGTGCCATCAGTGCCGGGGTGGGCAATCAGCCCCAGCATTTT.

This sequence joins TRBV15 and TRBJ1-6; D gene unclear. Per the germline V gene, CDR1 is LNHNV and CDR2 is YYDKDF (reference sequence). Between the trimmed V and J ends, which lost 0 bases and 9 bases, there was a span of 6 bases. The CDR3 has 13 amino acids. The CDR3 loop is CATSRDPGSPLHF. The CDR3 DNA reads TGTGCCACCAGCAGAGATCCGGGTTCACCCCTCCACTTT.

The sample holds one count of this clone. V is TRBV6-6 and J is TRBJ2-1; 7 nucleotides line up with TRBD2. The V segment lost 5 bases and the J segment 5 bases; nucleotides outside the gene matches: 18. The CDR3 runs to 18 residues. Germline assignment: CDR1 MNHNY and CDR2 SVGAGI (reference sequence). The CDR3 nucleotides are TGTGCCAGCAGTCTACTAGGGACTCCGTCAAGCGGGGACAATGAGCAGTTCTTC. Protein sequence: CASSLLGTPSSGDNEQFF.

V usage is TRBV4-2 and J usage is TRBJ1-2; unclear D gene. Trimming removed 1 base at V and 1 base at J, with 10 bases between. The V gene's germline CDR1 is LGHNA and CDR2 YNFKEQ. CDR3 size: 15 residues. The CDR3 DNA reads TGTGCCAGCAGCCAAGGGCCGGGGAGTAACTATGGCTACACCTTC. It codes for CASSQGPGSNYGYTF.

This sequence joins TRBV5-1 and TRBJ2-3, with D tentatively TRBD2 (6 bases). Trimming stripped 4 bases from V and 2 bases from J, with 17 bases between. The CDR3 totals 16 residues. Looked up from germline, CDR1 is SGHRS and CDR2 is YFSETQ. The CDR3, as DNA: TGCGCCAGCAGCCTTAGCGGCGGATGGGACACAGATACGCAGTATTTT. As protein: CASSLSGGWDTDTQYF.

Only one count was recorded for this clone. This chain joins TRBV27 and TRBJ1-5; D is unresolved. Looked up from germline, CDR1 is MNHEY and CDR2 is SMNVEV (reference sequence). Trimming removed 6 bases from V and 2 bases from J, with 14 bases in between. This CDR3 region has 15 residues. The CDR3 reads CASSTTPLGNQPQHF. The CDR3 DNA reads TGTGCCAGCAGCACGACCCCGCTAGGCAATCAGCCCCAGCATTTT.

This chain connects TRBV6-1 to TRBJ1-2, with a weak D call TRBD1 (5 bases). Trimming left V 0 bases short and J 3 bases short, with 11 bases between. Looked up from germline, CDR1 is MNHNS and CDR2 is SASEGT. The CDR3 is 15 residues long. CDR3 nucleotides: TGTGCCAGCAGTGAAGCGGGTACGGGGGACTATGGCTACACCTTC. Translated: CASSEAGTGDYGYTF.

The sample holds one count of this clone. The chain couples TRBV28 to TRBJ1-2; D not resolved. CDR3 size: 10 residues. V lost 8 bases and J lost 4, with 5 bases in between. CDR1 is MDHEN and CDR2 is SYDVKM in the germline V gene. CDR3 sequence (DNA): TGTGCCAGCTTTCTCTATGGCTACACCTTC. Translated, it gives CASFLYGYTF.

This clone was recorded once. V usage is TRBV7-8 and J usage is TRBJ2-7; 10 bases are shared with TRBD1. Trimming removed 4 bases from V and 0 bases from J; junction bases left unmatched: 3. The CDR3 spans 15 residues. The germline V gene encodes CDR1 SGHVS and CDR2 FQNEAQ. DNA of the CDR3: TGTGCCAGCAGCTCCGACAGGGGGCTCTCCTACGAGCAGTACTTC. Residues: CASSSDRGLSYEQYF.

The chain combines TRBV6-6 with TRBJ2-7; 9 bases are a match to TRBD2. The germline V gene encodes CDR1 MNHNY and CDR2 SVGAGI (reference sequence). CDR3 length equals 15 residues. J was trimmed by 6 bases and V by 4 bases; bases with no gene match: 10. In DNA, the CDR3 is TGTGCCAGCAGTTTTCCGGGACTAGCCGTTCCCGAGCAGTACTTC. This sequence encodes CASSFPGLAVPEQYF.

J is TRBJ1-2 and V is TRBV6-6; D is unresolved. This CDR3 has 13 amino acids. Germline V gives CDR1 MNHNY, CDR2 SVGAGI (reference sequence). The germline V and J ends were trimmed by 8 bases and 4 bases, with 14 bases remaining between them. CDR3 protein: CASGQAAFYGYTF. In DNA, the CDR3 is TGTGCCAGCGGCCAGGCAGCCTTCTATGGCTACACCTTC.

The rearrangement joins TRBV5-8 to TRBJ2-2; 8 bases are shared with TRBD1. Germline CDR1 reads SGHTS; CDR2 reads YDEGEE. CDR3 length: 14 amino acids. V gave up 4 bases and J gave up 7 bases; unmatched junction bases: 6. The CDR3 here is CASSRTGRSGELFF. CDR3 nucleotides: TGTGCCAGCAGCCGGACAGGGCGGAGCGGGGAGCTGTTTTTT.

This CDR3 reads CASSLVAGGGYNEQFF. The CDR3 bases are TGTGCCAGCAGCTTAGTAGCGGGAGGTGGGTACAATGAGCAGTTCTTC. This chain connects TRBV11-1 to TRBJ2-1; 10 nucleotides line up with TRBD2. This CDR3 region has 16 residues. Germline trimming cut 1 base from V and 4 bases from J; bases unmatched to any gene: 4. Germline V CDR1 and CDR2: SGHAT, FQDESV (reference sequence).

This chain joins TRBV12-3 or TRBV12-4 and TRBJ2-7, with 7 nucleotides matching TRBD1. This CDR3 is 11 amino acids long. Losses at the gene ends were 10 bases for V and 4 bases for J; bases not matched to a gene: 4. The CDR3 here is CATARGYEQYF. The CDR3 coding sequence is TGTGCCACCGCCAGGGGGTACGAGCAGTACTTC.

The V gene is TRBV19, the J gene TRBJ2-2; the match to TRBD2 covers 10 bases. Germline-derived CDR1 and CDR2 are LNHDA and SQIVND (reference sequence). The CDR3 has 16 residues. The V gene end was trimmed by 2 bases and the J gene end by 5 bases; junction bases not matched to a gene: 5. This CDR3 reads CASSILAGVRTGELFF. CDR3 sequence (DNA): TGTGCCAGTAGTATACTAGCGGGAGTGAGGACCGGGGAGCTGTTTTTT.

V gene TRBV15 combines with J gene TRBJ2-2; D is undetermined. Germline CDR1 and CDR2: LNHNV and YYDKDF (reference sequence). The CDR3 has 16 residues. With 3 bases removed from V and 0 bases from J, the gap between germline ends came to 11 bases. The chain's CDR3 is CATSSVRLPNTGELFF. The CDR3 bases are TGTGCCACCAGCAGCGTCAGGCTCCCGAACACCGGGGAGCTGTTTTTT.

This clone appeared once. The chain carries TRBV7-3 and TRBJ1-1; D is possibly TRBD1 (5 bases). The V end lost 5 bases, the J end lost 2 bases, and 9 bases lay between the germline ends. This CDR3 is 13 amino acids long. Germline-derived CDR1 and CDR2 are SGHTA and FQGTGA. The CDR3 loop is CASSAQGNTEAFF. CDR3 DNA: TGTGCCAGCAGCGCTCAGGGCAACACTGAAGCTTTCTTT.

V is TRBV5-6 and J is TRBJ1-4; 9 nucleotides agree with TRBD1. The germline CDR1 and CDR2 sequences are SGHDT and YYEEEE. The CDR3 length is 18 residues. Trimming cost V 0 bases and J 0 bases; bases outside gene matches: 6. The CDR3 protein is CASSLEGQGFATNEKLFF. The CDR3 coding sequence is TGTGCCAGCAGCTTGGAGGGACAGGGCTTTGCAACTAATGAAAAACTGTTTTTT.

The V and J genes are TRBV19 and TRBJ2-1; D is undetermined. The V gene lost 3 bases and the J gene lost 3 bases, with 9 bases spanning the gap. The germline CDR1 and CDR2 sequences are LNHDA and SQIVND (reference sequence). This CDR3 comprises 14 residues. CDR3 nucleotides: TGTGCCAGTAGTATCGAACCCAGCTACAATGAGCAGTTCTTC. Its translation is CASSIEPSYNEQFF.